Presented here are 9 T cell receptor beta chains from one specimen sequenced in a study of neurological immune-mediated disorders. TCRdb reanalysed the 5' RACE reads using MiXCR and keeps one entry per CDR3 protein. The sample records approximately 50,000 distinct CDR3 sequences, more than 3.5% being singletons. The sample comprised PBMCs. The receptors were gathered from a man aged 55 to 70 with multiple sclerosis.

This clonotype has at least ten counts. The genes are TRBV2 and TRBJ1-5; D remains unclear. The CDR3 sequence is 13 residues long. The germline gives CDR1 SNHLY, CDR2 FYNNEI. Deletions cut 7 bases from V and 3 bases from J, with 10 bases between. The CDR3 sequence is CASTPDLNQPQHF. The CDR3 coding sequence is TGTGCCAGCACCCCGGACCTCAATCAGCCCCAGCATTTT.

In this sample, this clonotype turned up many times. CDR3 amino acids: CASSWLGAVDEQYF. As DNA, the CDR3 is TGTGCCAGCAGCTGGCTAGGTGCGGTCGACGAGCAGTACTTC. V is TRBV5-5 and J is TRBJ2-7; D is ambiguous. V dropped 3 bases and J dropped 5 bases, with 15 bases sitting between them. The CDR3 is 14 amino acids. CDR1 is SGHKS, CDR2 YYEKEE, per germline (reference sequence).

At least ten counts were recorded for this clonotype. The chain carries TRBV7-9 and TRBJ1-3; D call uncertain. Looked up from germline, CDR1 is SEHNR and CDR2 is FQNEAQ (reference sequence). With 5 bases removed from V and 3 bases from J, the gap between germline ends came to 5 bases. This CDR3 has 12 amino acids. The DNA of the CDR3 is TGTGCCAGCAGCCTCCTTGGAAACACCATATATTTT. Translation gives CASSLLGNTIYF.

This clonotype was observed at least ten times. This sequence joins TRBV3-1 and TRBJ2-7; TRBD1 agrees at 9 bases. CDR1 and CDR2 (germline): LGHDT, YNNKEL (reference sequence). With 5 bases clipped from V and 7 bases from J, the junction kept 12 bases outside the gene matches. This CDR3 has 15 amino acids. CDR3 sequence: CASSFDRGASTEQYF. For the CDR3, the DNA is TGTGCCAGCAGCTTCGACAGGGGGGCTTCTACGGAGCAGTACTTC.

In this sample, this clonotype turned up many times. The chain couples TRBV15 to TRBJ2-3; D possibly matches TRBD1 or TRBD2 (5 bases each). The CDR3 contains 16 residues. Germline CDR1 reads LNHNV; CDR2 reads YYDKDF (reference sequence). The germline V and J ends were trimmed by 0 bases and 4 bases, with 14 bases remaining between them. CDR3 DNA: TGTGCCACCAGCAGAGATTTATCCGGGGCGGCAGATACGCAGTATTTT. It codes for CATSRDLSGAADTQYF.

This clonotype has a count of ten or more. The chain is built from TRBV5-1 and TRBJ1-1, with D possibly TRBD1 on 6 matching bases. The CDR3 loop spans 14 amino acids. From germline, CDR1 is SGHRS and CDR2 YFSETQ. Trimming cost V 2 bases and J 4 bases, with 12 bases left between them. The CDR3 nucleotides read TGCGCCAGCAGCTTCCGACAGGCGAGCACTGAAGCTTTCTTT. Residues: CASSFRQASTEAFF.

In the case of this clonotype: Lacking the conserved final phenylalanine or tryptophan, this CDR3 likely reflects a read error. This chain links TRBV20-1 with TRBJ1-2; D call uncertain. V gave up 5 bases and J gave up 5 bases, with 12 bases separating them. The germline gives CDR1 DFQATT, CDR2 SNEGSKA (reference sequence). The CDR3 covers 12 residues. In DNA, the CDR3 is TGCAGTGCTGACCGAGGGATTTATGGCTACACCATC. Its translation: CSADRGIYGYTI.

This clonotype was found many times. The V call is TRBV20-1, the J call TRBJ2-5, with D possibly matching TRBD1 (6 bases). This CDR3 has 13 residues. CDR1 and CDR2 from the germline V gene are DFQATT and SNEGSKA (reference sequence). V lost 6 bases and J 4 bases, leaving 15 bases between the germline ends. CDR3 region: CSARTDLAETQYF. CDR3 DNA: TGCAGTGCCAGGACAGACTTGGCAGAGACCCAGTACTTC.

In this sample, this clonotype turned up many times. The chain carries TRBV12-3 or TRBV12-4 and TRBJ2-1; 9 bases are shared with TRBD2. The CDR3 sequence is 16 residues long. V was clipped by 5 bases and J by 5 bases; unmatched bases: 10. In DNA form, the CDR3 reads TGTGCCAGCAGTCCCCGGACTAGCGTCACAAACAATGAGCAGTTCTTC. This translates into CASSPRTSVTNNEQFF.